A selection of T cell receptor beta chains follows, all from one sample in a study of T cell responses to AZD1222 COVID-19 vaccine. Assay: immunoSEQ multiplex PCR; the TCRdb copy retains only in-frame clones and omits some. The sample holds fewer than 200,000 clones; 85% to 90% are singletons and the top ten take 5% to 7%. The source material was peripheral blood, sampled on day 0 of AZD1222 vaccination. The receptors come from an adult in good health. CDR3s include the opening cysteine and the closing phenylalanine or tryptophan. The D gene is left open where the match is weak. The listing skips clone size in some rows; elsewhere it reads once, few, many or a size class.

J gene,clone size,CDR3 length,D gene,V gene,CDR3 DNA,CDR3 protein
TRBJ2-7,-,15,-,TRBV6-5,TGTGCCAGCAGTTACTCGATTTGGGGATCCTACGAGCAGTACTTC,CASSYSIWGSYEQYF
TRBJ2-7,-,16,TRBD2,TRBV6-5,TGTGCCAGCAGTTCGTTGACTAGCGGGAGCTGGAACGAGCAGTACTTC,CASSSLTSGSWNEQYF
TRBJ2-3,-,14,-,TRBV18,TGTGCCAGCTCACCAAGAGTGGACAGAGATACGCAGTATTTT,CASSPRVDRDTQYF
TRBJ1-4,-,12,-,TRBV2,TGTGCCAGCAGTCGCCCCAATGAAAAACTGTTTTTT,CASSRPNEKLFF
TRBJ2-5,-,17,TRBD1,TRBV5-1,TGCGCCAGCAGCCCGGGCGGGACAGGGCTCAATTTTGAGACCCAGTACTTC,CASSPGGTGLNFETQYF
TRBJ1-1,once,16,-,TRBV19,TGTGCCAGTAGTATAGTTACGAGGGTACGGAACACTGAAGCTTTCTTT,CASSIVTRVRNTEAFF
TRBJ1-3,once,17,TRBD1,TRBV25-1,TGTGCCAGCAGTGCAAATCGGGACAGGGGCCCTGGAAACACCATATATTTT,CASSANRDRGPGNTIYF
TRBJ2-3,-,17,-,TRBV5-1,TGCGCCAGCAGCTACGGAGGTGGTTACGGGAGCACAGATACGCAGTATTTT,CASSYGGGYGSTDTQYF
TRBJ1-4,-,14,-,TRBV7-2,TGTGCCAGCAGCTTGGTCCAGGGATCGGAAAAACTGTTTTTT,CASSLVQGSEKLFF
TRBJ2-3,-,18,-,TRBV2,TGTGCCAGCACCTACAGGGACCCTCGGGCGGGTAGCACAGATACGCAGTATTTT,CASTYRDPRAGSTDTQYF
TRBJ1-5,-,14,TRBD1,TRBV19,TGTGCCAGTAACCCCGGACAGGCAAATCAGCCCCAGCATTTT,CASNPGQANQPQHF
TRBJ1-1,-,15,-,TRBV5-4,TGTGCCAGCAGCTTGGTTTTTGGGGTGAACACTGAAGCTTTCTTT,CASSLVFGVNTEAFF
TRBJ2-1,-,17,-,TRBV4-1,TGCGCCAGCAGCTCAAGACTCGCCCCCTCAAGGAACAATGAGCAGTTCTTC,CASSSRLAPSRNNEQFF
TRBJ1-3,-,12,-,TRBV30,TGTGCCTGGAGTGTACAAGGAAACACCATATATTTT,CAWSVQGNTIYF
TRBJ2-6,-,16,-,TRBV24-1,TGTGCCACCAGTGAACCCCGAGGGACTGGGGCCAACGTCCTGACTTTC,CATSEPRGTGANVLTF
TRBJ2-7,-,15,TRBD1,TRBV5-1,TGCGCCAGCAGCTTGGCCGGGCAGGGGGCAGGTGAGCAGTACTTC,CASSLAGQGAGEQYF
TRBJ2-2,-,16,-,TRBV15,TGTGCCACCAGCAGAGGCCCAGTTGCGGGGACCGGGGAGCTGTTTTTT,CATSRGPVAGTGELFF
TRBJ1-1,-,13,-,TRBV30,TGTGCCTGGAGCCGTGGGGTAAACGCTGAAGCTTTCTTT,CAWSRGVNAEAFF
TRBJ2-3,once,17,-,TRBV10-3,TGTGCCATCAGTGGAGGGGGTCCTACTCAAAGCACAGATACGCAGTATTTT,CAISGGGPTQSTDTQYF
TRBJ2-2,once,15,-,TRBV7-9,TGTGCCAGCCCCCAAGGGGGGCTGAACACCGGGGAGCTGTTTTTT,CASPQGGLNTGELFF
TRBJ2-7,-,11,-,TRBV3-1/TRBV3-2,TGTGCCAGCAGCCAAGATGCCGAGCAGTACTTC,CASSQDAEQYF
TRBJ2-1,-,13,-,TRBV10-3,TGTGCCATCAAGTTCAGCCAATACAATGAGCAGTTCTTC,CAIKFSQYNEQFF
TRBJ1-2,once,13,-,TRBV11-2,TGTGCCAGCAGCTTAAACCCCCTGTATGGCTACACCTTC,CASSLNPLYGYTF
TRBJ2-5,-,11,-,TRBV12-3/TRBV12-4,TGTGCCAGCAGTTTAGCGGAGACCCAGTACTTC,CASSLAETQYF
TRBJ2-1,-,15,TRBD2,TRBV5-8,TGTGCCAGCAGCTTGGGGCGGGGGACCTACAATGAGCAGTTCTTC,CASSLGRGTYNEQFF
TRBJ1-2,-,13,-,TRBV2,TGTGCCAGCAGTCTCGGGACGGGGTATGGCTACACCTTC,CASSLGTGYGYTF
TRBJ1-5,-,12,-,TRBV10-3,TGTGCCATCAGTGAGTCGCGGGTGTCCCAGCATTTT,CAISESRVSQHF
TRBJ2-3,once,16,-,TRBV11-2,TGTGCCAGCAGCCCGTTGGGGGGCCCGAGCACAGATACGCAGTATTTT,CASSPLGGPSTDTQYF
TRBJ2-1,once,15,TRBD1,TRBV19,TGTGCCAGTAGTATAGACCCGGGACAGGTTTCCGCGCAGTTCTTC,CASSIDPGQVSAQFF
TRBJ2-1,-,14,-,TRBV28,TGTGCCAGCAGTTTACAGTCCACTGGGAATGAGCAGTTCTTC,CASSLQSTGNEQFF
TRBJ1-2,-,16,-,TRBV5-1,TGCGCCAGCAGCTTGGAACGGGGGGCTGGAAACTATGGCTACACCTTC,CASSLERGAGNYGYTF
TRBJ1-2,-,13,-,TRBV28,TGTGCCAGCAGCCCCACGGACATTTATGGCTACACCTTC,CASSPTDIYGYTF
TRBJ1-5,-,16,-,TRBV19,TGTGCCAGTGGACACGCGTCGGCAAATAGCAATCAGCCCCAGCATTTT,CASGHASANSNQPQHF
TRBJ2-1,-,15,TRBD1,TRBV10-1,TGCGCCAGCAGCTCGGGACAGGGTAACCAGCATGAGCAGTTCTTC,CASSSGQGNQHEQFF
TRBJ1-2,-,14,-,TRBV12-5,TGTGCTAGTGGTTTGATGGCACACGAAATGGGCTACACCTTC,CASGLMAHEMGYTF
TRBJ1-2,-,14,-,TRBV14,TGTGCCAGCAGCCAAGATATAAGAGGCTATGGCTACACCTTC,CASSQDIRGYGYTF
TRBJ2-5,-,14,TRBD2,TRBV10-3,TGTGCCATCGGGATAGCGGGGACCCAAGAGACCCAGTACTTC,CAIGIAGTQETQYF
TRBJ1-5,-,15,TRBD1,TRBV7-2,TGTGCCAGCAGCTCCAATCGACAGGGGAATCAGCCCCAGCATTTT,CASSSNRQGNQPQHF
TRBJ1-2,once,17,-,TRBV19,TGTGCCAGTAGTAGCCGCGGGGAAGGAACACAAACATTTGGCTACACCTTC,CASSSRGEGTQTFGYTF
TRBJ2-2,-,14,-,TRBV4-3,TGCGCCAGCAGCCAAGCCCACCCTATGAGGGAGCTGTTTTTT,CASSQAHPMRELFF
TRBJ2-6,-,16,TRBD1,TRBV24-1,TGTGCCACCAGTGAACACACAGGGGTCGGGGCCAACGTCCTGACTTTC,CATSEHTGVGANVLTF
TRBJ1-2,-,12,TRBD1,TRBV12-3/TRBV12-4,TGTGCCAGCAGTTTAAGACAGGGTGGCGACACCTTC,CASSLRQGGDTF
TRBJ1-2,-,15,-,TRBV6-4,TGTGCCAGCAGTGACGCGGGGGGGCTAGGATATGGCTACACCTTC,CASSDAGGLGYGYTF
TRBJ1-6,-,16,-,TRBV7-9,TGTGCCAGCAGCCCCACGTCAGCGGCCTGGAATTCACCCCTCCACTTT,CASSPTSAAWNSPLHF
TRBJ2-1,-,15,TRBD1,TRBV6-2/TRBV6-3,TGTGCCAGCAGTCCCGGGACAGGGGGCAACTATGAGCAGTTCTTC,CASSPGTGGNYEQFF
TRBJ2-2,once,15,TRBD2,TRBV10-3,TGTGCCATCAGCGCGGGACTAGCGGGACCCGGGGAGCTGTTTTTT,CAISAGLAGPGELFF
TRBJ1-2,-,14,TRBD1,TRBV6-1,TGTGCCAGCAGTGAAAGGGGGCAGGCGAATGGCTACACCTTC,CASSERGQANGYTF
TRBJ2-1,-,14,TRBD2,TRBV27,TGTGCCAGCACCAGCGGGGAATCCTACAATGAGCAGTTCTTC,CASTSGESYNEQFF
TRBJ2-6,-,16,TRBD1,TRBV7-9,TGTGCCAGCAGCTTCGGGACAGTCTCTGGGGCCAACGTCCTGACTTTC,CASSFGTVSGANVLTF
TRBJ1-3,-,14,-,TRBV6-5,TGTGCCAGCAGCAGGACAGAGGGCGGAAACACCATATATTTT,CASSRTEGGNTIYF
TRBJ1-2,-,15,-,TRBV5-5,TGTGCCAGCAGCTCCCAGGGTGAAGCGGGGAATGGCTACACCTTC,CASSSQGEAGNGYTF
TRBJ1-4,-,12,-,TRBV29-1,TGCAGCGGAGCGGGCCTAAATGAAAAACTGTTTTTT,CSGAGLNEKLFF
TRBJ1-2,-,14,TRBD1,TRBV6-5,TGTGCCAGCAGTCCGGGACAGGGTGTAGGAGGGGACACCTTC,CASSPGQGVGGDTF
TRBJ2-3,-,12,-,TRBV11-2,TGTGCCAGCAGCTTAGTATCGGCTACGCAGTATTTT,CASSLVSATQYF
TRBJ2-7,-,11,-,TRBV2,TGTGCCAGCAAGAGACAGGCCGAGCAGTACTTC,CASKRQAEQYF
TRBJ2-7,-,14,-,TRBV28,TGTGCCAGCAGTACCCCCTCACAGGGCATCGAGCAGTACTTC,CASSTPSQGIEQYF